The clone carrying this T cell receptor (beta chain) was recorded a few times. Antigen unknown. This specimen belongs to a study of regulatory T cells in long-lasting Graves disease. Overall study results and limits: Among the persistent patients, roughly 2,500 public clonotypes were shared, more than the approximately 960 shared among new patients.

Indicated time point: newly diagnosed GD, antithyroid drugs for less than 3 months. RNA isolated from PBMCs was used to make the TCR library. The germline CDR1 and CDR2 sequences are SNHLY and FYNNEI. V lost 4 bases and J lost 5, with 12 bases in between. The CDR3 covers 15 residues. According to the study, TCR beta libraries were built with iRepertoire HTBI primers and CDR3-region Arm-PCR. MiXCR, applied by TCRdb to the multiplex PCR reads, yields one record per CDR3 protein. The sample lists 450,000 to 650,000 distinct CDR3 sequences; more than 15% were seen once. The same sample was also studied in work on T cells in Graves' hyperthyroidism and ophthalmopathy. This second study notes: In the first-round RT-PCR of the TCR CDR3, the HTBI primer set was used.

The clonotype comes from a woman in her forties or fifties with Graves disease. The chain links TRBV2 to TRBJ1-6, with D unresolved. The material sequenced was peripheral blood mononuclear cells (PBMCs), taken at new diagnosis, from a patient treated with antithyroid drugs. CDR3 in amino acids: CASSVPGTNNSPLHF. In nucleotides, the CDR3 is TGTGCCAGCAGTGTACCAGGAACTAATAATTCACCCCTCCACTTT.